A single sample is the source of the 15 T cell receptor beta chains below, sequenced in a study of shared clonotypes between healthy human individuals. The method was immunoSEQ multiplex PCR; TCRdb's version includes in-frame clones alone and lacks a portion of them. Of about 2.3 million clones listed, 85% to 95% are singletons. Sequencing used naive CD4+ T cells from PBMCs. Subset reported: CD45RA+ positively selected. The receptors stem from a man between 18 and 29 years old in good health. Some clones in this sample may be carry-over from other donors' samples.

As regards this clone: The same CDR3 can be traced to other DNA sequences in this sample. The J gene is TRBJ2-1, the V gene TRBV27, with 9 bases fitting TRBD2. Unmatched junction bases numbered 3, after V lost 7 bases and J lost 2 bases. The CDR3 length is 14 residues. Germline V gives CDR1 MNHEY, CDR2 SMNVEV (reference sequence). The CDR3 sequence is CASTSGKAYNEQFF. CDR3 DNA sequence: TGTGCCAGCACTAGCGGGAAGGCCTACAATGAGCAGTTCTTC.

The chain combines TRBV6-6 with TRBJ2-5, with 9 bases matching TRBD2. Germline loops: CDR1 MNHNY, CDR2 SVGAGI (reference sequence). The CDR3 length is 13 residues. With 7 bases clipped from V and 5 bases from J, the junction kept 5 bases outside the gene matches. The CDR3 protein is CASMLAGYETQYF. In DNA form, the CDR3 reads TGTGCCAGCATGCTAGCGGGATACGAGACCCAGTACTTC.

This clone was counted a single time. The V call is TRBV2, the J call TRBJ2-5; 10 nucleotides match TRBD1. The length of the CDR3 is 15 residues. CDR1 and CDR2 from the germline V gene are SNHLY and FYNNEI. With 4 bases clipped from V and 10 bases from J, the junction kept 12 bases outside the gene matches. CDR3 protein: CASSVLSGQGSGQYF. CDR3 bases: TGTGCCAGCAGTGTGCTTTCGGGACAGGGGTCGGGCCAGTACTTC.

This rearrangement joins TRBV2 to TRBJ2-2; no reliable D call. Germline V gives CDR1 SNHLY, CDR2 FYNNEI. Trimming pared 8 bases from V and 0 bases from J, leaving 10 bases between. There are 14 residues in the CDR3. The DNA for the CDR3 is TGTGCCAGCGCCCAACTTGCGAACACCGGGGAGCTGTTTTTT. Translating it yields CASAQLANTGELFF.

This rearrangement joins TRBV7-3 to TRBJ2-2; a weak D match, TRBD2 (6 bases). Germline assignment: CDR1 SGHTA and CDR2 FQGTGA. CDR3 length: 14 amino acids. V gave up 11 bases and J gave up 4 bases, with 17 bases separating them. The CDR3 region is CASASAGGTGELFF. The CDR3 DNA sequence: TGTGCCTCCGCGTCCGCCGGGGGCACCGGGGAGCTGTTTTTT.

The V call is TRBV7-6, the J call TRBJ1-1; D call uncertain. The CDR3 sequence is 16 residues long. V was pared by 0 bases and J by 10 bases, with 21 bases between. Germline V lookup: CDR1 SGHVS, CDR2 FNYEAQ. CDR3 nucleotides: TGTGCCAGCAGCTTAGCCAGTCTCCCGGACCCCAAGAGAGCTTTCTTT. Protein sequence: CASSLASLPDPKRAFF.

Concerning this clone itself: The sample holds other DNA sequences that translate to the same CDR3. V gene TRBV28 combines with J gene TRBJ2-7; D remains unclear. The length of the CDR3 is 11 residues. The V and J ends lost 6 bases and 4 bases respectively, with 7 bases between them. CDR1 is MDHEN, CDR2 SYDVKM, per germline. The CDR3 nucleotides read TGTGCCAGCAGGGGTCGATACGAGCAGTACTTC. Its protein is CASRGRYEQYF.

This chain connects TRBV14 to TRBJ2-5; no clear D gene. From germline, CDR1 is SGHDN and CDR2 FVKESK. The CDR3 length is 12 residues. With 2 bases removed from V and 1 base from J, the gap between germline ends came to 2 bases. CDR3 in DNA: TGTGCCAGCAGCCAACCCCAAGAGACCCAGTACTTC. It yields the protein CASSQPQETQYF. Supplemented by reference TRBV14 and TRBJ2-5, the full variable domain reads EAGVTQFPSHSVIEKGQTVTLRCDPISGHDNLYWYRRVMGKEIKFLLHFVKESKQDESGMPNNRFLAERTGGTYSTLKVQPAELEDSGVYFCASSQPQETQYFGPGTRLLVL.

Regarding this clone: Sequence at one end of the junction differs from germline and may be a read error. J is TRBJ2-6 and V is TRBV7-2; D uncertain. CDR3 length: 15 residues. CDR1 is SGHTA, CDR2 FQGNSA, per germline. The CDR3 is CASSLDSSGSNVLTF. The CDR3 DNA reads as TGTGCCAGCAGCTTAGACAGTTCTGGGTCCAACGTCCTGACTTTC.

This chain joins TRBV18 and TRBJ2-3; D is unresolved. Germline lookup yields CDR1 KGHSH and CDR2 LQKENI. The CDR3 contains 13 residues. Trimming cost V 4 bases and J 4 bases, with 9 bases left between them. The chain's CDR3 is CASSQSPADTQYF. CDR3 sequence (DNA): TGTGCCAGCTCACAATCCCCGGCAGATACGCAGTATTTT.

This clone was detected a few times. The chain has TRBV19 and TRBJ1-5; unclear D gene. V dropped 5 bases and J dropped 0 bases, with 17 bases sitting between them. The CDR3 consists of 17 residues. The germline V gene encodes CDR1 LNHDA and CDR2 SQIVND (reference sequence). In DNA form, the CDR3 reads TGTGCCAGTAGTCCCGCAGTTTCCGCTAATAGCAATCAGCCCCAGCATTTT. Its translation is CASSPAVSANSNQPQHF.

V and J are TRBV28 and TRBJ2-2; D not resolved. The CDR3 is made up of 15 amino acids. Germline V gene data show CDR1 as MDHEN and CDR2 as SYDVKM. Trimming left V 5 bases short and J 6 bases short, with 16 bases between. This chain's CDR3 is CASSLRAARSGELFF. CDR3 nucleotides: TGTGCCAGCAGTCTAAGGGCAGCGAGATCCGGGGAGCTGTTTTTT.

The chain recombines TRBV5-6 with TRBJ1-1, with D possibly matching TRBD1 (5 bases). This CDR3 region has 16 residues. V was shortened by 5 bases and J by 0 bases, with 17 bases between the two germline ends. CDR1 is SGHDT and CDR2 is YYEEEE in the germline V gene. In DNA, the CDR3 is TGTGCCAGCAGGGCCGGGACTGGTAACATGAACACTGAAGCTTTCTTT. The encoded protein is CASRAGTGNMNTEAFF.

This clone has a single count. Other nucleotide sequences from this sample produce the same CDR3. The rearrangement uses TRBV5-1 and TRBJ2-5, with 9 positions matching TRBD1. Losses at the gene ends were 3 bases for V and 5 bases for J; bases not matched to a gene: 8. Germline loops: CDR1 SGHRS, CDR2 YFSETQ. The CDR3 loop spans 15 amino acids. In DNA form, the CDR3 reads TGCGCCAGCAGCTCTTTGACAGGGACAGGGGAGACCCAGTACTTC. It is translated as CASSSLTGTGETQYF.

V usage is TRBV5-1 and J usage is TRBJ2-5; tentative D call: TRBD2 (6 bases). V was pared by 0 bases and J by 5 bases, with 14 bases between. From germline, CDR1 is SGHRS and CDR2 YFSETQ. CDR3 length: 15 residues. The CDR3: CASSLEAGRFETQYF. The CDR3 nucleotides are TGCGCCAGCAGCTTGGAGGCAGGGAGGTTTGAGACCCAGTACTTC.